This note documents a single T cell receptor (beta chain) sequence. Its antigen target is currently unknown. Base qualities are not recorded, but no much larger clone differs from it by a single base. This sample stems from a study of blood T cells in healthy people across ages (dated by TCRdb to 2013 to 2016). About the full investigation: In model experiments, roughly one uniquely barcoded TCR beta cDNA molecule per two T cells was captured by template switching. Using the same blood draw, the study looked at two additional independent replicas of 1 million unique cDNA reads for two donors, one aged 18 to 30 and the other aged 80 or older. The donors were split into four age groups: young (average 16 years), middle-aged (more than 35), aged (about 56) and long-lived (roughly 80). To avoid experimental bias, donors of different ages were randomly spread across the sequencing lanes. Using deep sequencing normalized with unique cDNA molecular identifiers, the study measured how TCR beta repertoire diversity changes with age.

Inclusive of the bounding cysteine and phenylalanine, the CDR3 is 13 residues long. The retained sequence is limited to the CDR3, 39 bases, with the frame set at the first base. V is clipped by 6 bases and J by 2 bases, and the sequence between their germline boundaries is 10 bases long. Library generation was performed with 5' RACE. TCRdb shows the sequencer as Illumina HiSeq 2500. A second PCR of roughly 7 to 12 cycles was run with a J-beta primer mix and a sample-barcoded 5' primer. Each TCR beta cDNA molecule received a unique molecular identifier from a template-switch 5' adaptor carrying 12 random nucleotides. Each sample yielded at least 2.5 million CDR3-containing paired-end reads. First-strand cDNA synthesis was performed from all RNA using the Mint cDNA synthesis kit, with priming by a TRBC-specific oligonucleotide. Following uracil-DNA glycosylase treatment, all cDNA underwent a first 18-cycle PCR with the universal primers M1SS and BC2_uni_R. On the study's bioinformatics: Normalization of each sample was performed by random selection of 1 million high-quality reads, each carrying a distinct molecular identifier. Instead of being binned into consensus sequences, reads with shared molecular identifiers were discarded. MiTCR, with a Q25 quality threshold and the strictest error-elimination algorithm, was used for CDR3 identification, clonotype clustering and error correction. A nonparametric unseen species model with Euler transformation was used to estimate lower-bound total TCR beta diversity. TCRdb reprocessing: public reads trimmed at Q25 with fastp, clones called with MiXCR, in-frame beta chains kept. Every CDR3 protein is listed once, alongside the most common genes and DNA of its rows. The V and J calls were not made by the authors but by TCRdb's processing. This sample comprises about 830,000 distinct CDR3 sequences, more than 45% of them detected only once. Around 20% of the sample is held by the ten biggest clonotypes.

The roughly 37 donors, aged about 6 to 100 years, were systemically healthy Caucasian individuals from Russia. Around 10 milliliters of peripheral blood were drawn from each donor into EDTA-treated Vacutainer tubes. Ficoll-Paque density-gradient centrifugation was used to isolate PBMCs, with at least 6 million obtained per sample. Trizol reagent was used to extract total RNA from the PBMCs, yielding at least 5.5 micrograms per sample. For every donor, flow cytometry on a PBMC aliquot measured the percentage of naive CD45RAhigh/CD27high T cells. What the study reported, not specific to this receptor: Conclusive comparison of naive and antigen-experienced compartments was prevented by the profiling of bulk unsorted PBMCs. Total diversity estimates from one million sequenced T cells were considered lower bounds and underestimates. A strong correlation was found between observed TCR beta diversity and the percentage of naive T cells measured by flow cytometry. The long-lived group showed more naive CD4+ T cells, fewer expanded clones and increased TCR diversity than the aged group, suggesting age selection. As age increased, observed TCR beta diversity per million T cells dropped in a roughly linear way, and a significant reduction was already evident by age 40. Donor CMV infection status was unknown, potentially confounding age-related changes in expanded clonotypes.

This receptor was taken from a man aged 30 to 45 in good health. The rearrangement combines TRBV12-3 or TRBV12-4 with TRBJ2-5; a confident D gene designation cannot be given. Sequencing was done on a sample of blood. The CDR3 reads as follows: CASRDRFQETQYF. The nucleotide sequence reads as follows: TGTGCCAGCAGGGACCGTTTTCAAGAGACCCAGTACTTC.